The sequence of this T cell receptor beta chain was determined in a study of tissue T cells after allogeneic stem cell transplantation. Regarding the study as a whole: The study did not identify alloreactive or antigen-specific tissue TCRs, and some clones might be persisting host cells. Across patients, clones rarely overlapped, yet motif clusters were shared tissue-specifically. Tissue-detected TCR repertoire was only partly captured by blood and spleen T cells.

CDR3 sequences, V/J genes, frequencies and template counts came from survey-depth TCRbeta sequencing. Here immunoSEQ multiplex PCR was the method, and the copy in TCRdb shows in-frame clones only, minus some. This sample yields fewer than 8,000 clones, of which 55% to 75% are seen a single time; roughly 7% belongs to the top ten. For this clone: Antigen unknown.

The V gene end was trimmed by 4 bases and the J gene end by 6 bases; junction bases not matched to a gene: 8. This CDR3 is built from 15 residues. CDR1 and CDR2 from the germline V gene are SGHRS and YFSETQ. V usage is TRBV5-1 and J usage is TRBJ2-1, with 9 bases matching TRBD2. Specimen: tissue from the rectum, collected at autopsy. The receptor comes from a woman between 18 and 55 years old with breast cancer. The CDR3 coding sequence is TGCGCCAGCAGCCTCTCCAGCGGGGGGATCAATGAGCAGTTCTTC. Translated: CASSLSSGGINEQFF.